Below are 22 T cell receptor beta chains sequenced from a single sample in a study of T cell responses to AZD1222 COVID-19 vaccine. Here immunoSEQ multiplex PCR was the method, and the copy in TCRdb shows in-frame clones only, minus some. The sample consists of 100,000 or so clones, roughly 85% of them appearing once. The source was peripheral blood, collected on day 0 of AZD1222 vaccination. The source is an adult in good health.

The chain couples TRBV19 to TRBJ2-1; D is unresolved. Trimming pared 1 base from V and 4 bases from J, leaving 5 bases between. Germline-derived CDR1 and CDR2 are LNHDA and SQIVND (reference sequence). CDR3 length: 13 residues. The CDR3 is CASSIAGYNEQFF. Here the CDR3 DNA reads TGTGCCAGTAGTATAGCCGGATACAATGAGCAGTTCTTC.

In the case of this clone: An end of the junction differs from the germline gene, which may be a read error. The chain is built from TRBV19 and TRBJ2-7, with TRBD2 identical over 9 bases. Germline V CDR1 and CDR2: LNHDA, SQIVND (reference sequence). This CDR3 has 14 residues. CDR3: CASSTGTSSHEQYF. DNA for the CDR3: TGTGCCAGTAGTACCGGGACTAGCTCCCACGAGCAGTACTTC.

The J gene is TRBJ2-7, the V gene TRBV19; D is unclear. The CDR3 covers 13 residues. Trimming cost V 3 bases and J 0 bases, with 6 bases left between them. The germline gives CDR1 LNHDA, CDR2 SQIVND (reference sequence). The CDR3: CASSMFASYEQYF. The DNA for the CDR3 is TGTGCCAGTAGTATGTTTGCCTCCTACGAGCAGTACTTC.

The chain couples TRBV7-9 to TRBJ2-1; TRBD2 aligns across 7 bases. CDR1 and CDR2 from the germline V gene are SEHNR and FQNEAQ (reference sequence). Losses at the gene ends were 3 bases for V and 8 bases for J; bases not matched to a gene: 4. CDR3 length: 13 residues. This CDR3 reads CASSFLRGDEQFF. In DNA form, the CDR3 reads TGTGCCAGCAGCTTCCTACGGGGGGATGAGCAGTTCTTC.

This sequence joins TRBV6-5 and TRBJ1-2; D is undetermined. This CDR3 contains 11 residues. V lost 10 bases, J lost 4 bases, and 10 bases lay in between. The germline V gene has CDR1 MNHEY and CDR2 SVGAGI. This CDR3 reads CATQEFYGYTF. CDR3 DNA: TGTGCCACTCAGGAATTCTATGGCTACACCTTC.

V gene TRBV19 combines with J gene TRBJ1-5; TRBD1 matches at 9 bases. The V gene's germline CDR1 is LNHDA and CDR2 SQIVND (reference sequence). CDR3 length equals 13 residues. V was pared by 4 bases and J by 5 bases, with 0 bases of the junction left unmatched. DNA of the CDR3: TGTGCCAGTAGTAGACAGGGGGATCAGCCCCAGCATTTT. This codes for CASSRQGDQPQHF. Full variable domain (remainder filled in from reference TRBV19 and TRBJ1-5): DGGITQSPKYLFRKEGQNVTLSCEQNLNHDAMYWYRQDPGQGLRLIYYSQIVNDFQKGDIAEGYSVSREKKESFPLTVTSAQKNPTAFYLCASSRQGDQPQHFGDGTRLSIL.

V usage is TRBV6-2 or TRBV6-3 and J usage is TRBJ1-3, with D uncertain. This CDR3 spans 15 amino acids. Germline V CDR1 and CDR2: MNHEY, SVGEGT. The ends were cut back, 6 bases at V and 7 bases at J, with 19 bases in the middle. The CDR3 DNA is TGTGCCAGCAGCCCCGAAGGCCCCGCCGGCAACACCATATATTTT. Residues: CASSPEGPAGNTIYF.

This clone showed up just once. CDR3 nucleotides: TGTGCCAGCAGCGAGGACAGGGAAACAGATACGCAGTATTTT. This codes for CASSEDRETDTQYF. This chain links TRBV13 with TRBJ2-3; TRBD1 matches 8 bases. This CDR3 region has 14 residues. The germline CDR1 and CDR2 sequences are PRHDT and FYEKMQ (reference sequence). Losses at the gene ends were 5 bases for V and 3 bases for J; bases not matched to a gene: 4.

The chain couples TRBV5-5 to TRBJ1-4, with D possibly TRBD1 on 5 matching bases. The length of the CDR3 is 17 residues. Per germline, CDR1 SGHKS and CDR2 YYEKEE (reference sequence). With 2 bases removed from V and 6 bases from J, the gap between germline ends came to 20 bases. In DNA, the CDR3 is TGTGCCAGCAGCTTTACTTGGGGACTAGGACCGCATGAAAAACTGTTTTTT. Amino acid sequence: CASSFTWGLGPHEKLFF.

The chain recombines TRBV18 with TRBJ1-3; D uncertain. The germline V gene has CDR1 KGHSH and CDR2 LQKENI. The V end was cut by 3 bases, the J end by 0 bases, with 6 bases between. The CDR3 contains 14 residues. In DNA, the CDR3 is TGTGCCAGCTCACCGACGAGCTCTGGAAACACCATATATTTT. This gives the protein CASSPTSSGNTIYF.

The V call is TRBV9, the J call TRBJ1-2, with D possibly TRBD1 on 6 matching bases. Germline values: CDR1 SGDLS, CDR2 YYNGEE. V dropped 4 bases and J dropped 4 bases, with 8 bases sitting between them. There are 12 residues in the CDR3. CDR3 sequence (DNA): TGTGCCAGCAGCCCACAGGGCTATGGCTACACCTTC. This sequence encodes CASSPQGYGYTF.

A few counts support this clone. CDR3: CASSLGQLNNEQFF. CDR3 DNA sequence: TGCGCCAGCAGCTTGGGGCAGCTAAACAATGAGCAGTTCTTC. The chain is built from TRBV5-1 and TRBJ2-1; D gene uncertain. V was pared by 0 bases and J by 5 bases, with 9 bases between. Germline CDR1 and CDR2: SGHRS and YFSETQ. This CDR3 region has 14 residues. Variable domain in full (rest from reference TRBV5-1 and TRBJ2-1): KAGVTQTPRYLIKTRGQQVTLSCSPISGHRSVSWYQQTPGQGLQFLFEYFSETQRNKGNFPGRFSGRQFSNSRSEMNVSTLELGDSALYLCASSLGQLNNEQFFGPGTRLTVL.

The rearrangement links TRBV10-3 to TRBJ2-5, with 7 bases aligning to TRBD1. Trimming removed 4 bases from V and 5 bases from J; junction bases left unmatched: 7. Germline V lookup: CDR1 ENHRY, CDR2 SYGVKD. This CDR3 region has 14 residues. The CDR3 DNA is TGTGCCATCAGTGCGGGGCAGGGGGACGAGACCCAGTACTTC. Protein: CAISAGQGDETQYF.

The chain employs TRBV7-2 and TRBJ1-1; 7 nucleotides align to TRBD1. Germline V lookup: CDR1 SGHTA, CDR2 FQGNSA. The CDR3 has 15 amino acids. The V and J ends lost 7 bases and 5 bases, in that order; junction bases with no gene match: 13. The DNA for the CDR3 is TGTGCCAGCAATCCCAGGGGGTTAATTAGGACTGAAGCTTTCTTT. Its protein is CASNPRGLIRTEAFF.

Remarks on this clone: Additional DNA sequences in this sample encode the identical CDR3. The chain carries TRBV5-4 and TRBJ2-5, with TRBD2 as a possible D gene (5 bases). Germline V gene data show CDR1 as SGHNT and CDR2 as YYREEE (reference sequence). The CDR3 extends over 13 amino acids. The V gene lost 0 bases and the J gene lost 2 bases, with 5 bases spanning the gap. CDR3 in DNA: TGTGCCAGCAGCTTGGGCGGGCAAGAGACCCAGTACTTC. Translating gives CASSLGGQETQYF.

This clone was picked up a small number of times. The chain is built from TRBV2 and TRBJ1-5; 9 bases are shared with TRBD1. This CDR3 region has 17 residues. Unmatched junction bases numbered 6, after V lost 2 bases and J lost 1 base. Germline lookup yields CDR1 SNHLY and CDR2 FYNNEI. CDR3 loop: CASSERKGTGSNQPQHF. As DNA, the CDR3 is TGTGCCAGCAGTGAACGTAAAGGGACAGGGAGCAATCAGCCCCAGCATTTT.

The rearrangement joins TRBV12-3 or TRBV12-4 to TRBJ1-1; D unresolved. V was pared by 7 bases and J by 3 bases, with 9 bases between. This CDR3 contains 12 residues. CDR3 protein: CASTLRDTEAFF. The CDR3, as DNA: TGTGCCAGCACCCTAAGGGACACTGAAGCTTTCTTT.

The genes are TRBV11-2 and TRBJ1-1; D perhaps matches TRBD1 (5 bases). V lost 0 bases to trimming and J lost 4 bases, with 9 bases between them. Per the germline V gene, CDR1 is SGHAT and CDR2 is FQNNGV. CDR3 length: 14 residues. The DNA of the CDR3 is TGTGCCAGCAGCTTAGAAGCAGGGACCACTGAAGCTTTCTTT. Protein product: CASSLEAGTTEAFF. Full variable domain (missing parts from reference TRBV11-2 and TRBJ1-1): EAGVAQSPRYKIIEKRQSVAFWCNPISGHATLYWYQQILGQGPKLLIQFQNNGVVDDSQLPKDRFSAERLKGVDSTLKIQPAKLEDSAVYLCASSLEAGTTEAFFGQGTRLTVV.

The rearrangement links TRBV5-8 to TRBJ1-5, with D uncertain. V was clipped by 6 bases and J by 10 bases, with 14 bases between them. This CDR3 comprises 12 residues. In germline, CDR1 is SGHTS, CDR2 YDEGEE. The DNA for the CDR3 is TGTGCCAGCACCCCCGGGCTCGTCCCCCAGCATTTT. The encoded protein is CASTPGLVPQHF.

The rearrangement links TRBV6-1 to TRBJ1-1; no definite D call. V gave up 4 bases and J gave up 4 bases, with 13 bases separating them. The length of the CDR3 is 14 residues. CDR1 is MNHNS and CDR2 is SASEGT in the germline V gene. CDR3 in DNA: TGTGCCAGCAGTGCAGCCGCATGGAGCACTGAAGCTTTCTTT. It codes for CASSAAAWSTEAFF.

CDR3 residues: CASSPRDRVYAFF. The CDR3 nucleotides are TGTGCCAGCAGCCCCAGGGACAGGGTGTATGCTTTCTTT. The chain recombines TRBV11-2 with TRBJ1-1; 9 bases line up with TRBD1. The trim removed 5 bases at V and 11 bases at J, leaving 9 bases unmatched. The CDR3 has 13 amino acids. Per the germline V gene, CDR1 is SGHAT and CDR2 is FQNNGV. Full variable domain (rest looked up from reference TRBV11-2 and TRBJ1-1): EAGVAQSPRYKIIEKRQSVAFWCNPISGHATLYWYQQILGQGPKLLIQFQNNGVVDDSQLPKDRFSAERLKGVDSTLKIQPAKLEDSAVYLCASSPRDRVYAFFGQGTRLTVV.

The V call is TRBV2, the J call TRBJ2-7; 8 nucleotides line up with TRBD1. This CDR3 region has 15 residues. The J segment lost 4 bases and the V segment lost 2 bases, leaving 7 bases of the junction unmatched. Germline-derived CDR1 and CDR2 are SNHLY and FYNNEI. The CDR3 reads CASSESRGRRYEQYF. The CDR3 DNA follows: TGTGCCAGCAGTGAATCCAGGGGGCGCCGATACGAGCAGTACTTC. The complete variable domain, with remaining parts taken from reference TRBV2 and TRBJ2-7, reads EPEVTQTPSHQVTQMGQEVILRCVPISNHLYFYWYRQILGQKVEFLVSFYNNEISEKSEIFDDQFSVERPDGSNFTLKIRSTKLEDSAMYFCASSESRGRRYEQYFGPGTRLTVT.